This TCR beta chain originates from a study of CD4 T cells in relation to SARS-CoV-2 and coronaviruses. Overall study results and limits: No donor gave both pre-pandemic and post-infection samples.

With regard to this clone: Its antigen is not identified.

From germline, CDR1 is KGHSH and CDR2 LQKENI. The CDR3 length is 15 residues. The V end lost 0 bases, the J end lost 2 bases, and 10 bases lay between the germline ends. Deep TCR-beta sequencing used DNA from uncultured naive and memory CD4+ T cells. Sequencing used immunoSEQ multiplex PCR; TCRdb keeps in-frame clones, though not all of them. This sample has some 65,000 clones, with 85% to 90% found just once. Before the COVID-19 pandemic, during about 2011-2019, CD4+ T cells were taken from unexposed donors. Naive and memory CD4+ T cells were separated from cryopreserved PBMCs. The origin of this receptor is a human donor in good health. Sequencing input: memory CD4+ T cells from PBMCs. The chain carries TRBV18 and TRBJ1-2; no reliable D call. CDR3 nucleotide sequence: TGTGCCAGCTCACCACCTACCGGCGCCAACTATGGCTACACCTTC. It yields the protein CASSPPTGANYGYTF.